This T cell receptor (beta chain) was recovered during a study of T cell repertoires in cytomegalovirus infection. The wider study: In the study, CMV epitopes included recently identified HLA-C-restricted and well-studied HLA-B-restricted ones. Indications of both CMV infection and matching HLA type were provided by public TCR beta signatures. Study-wide results and limits: Cumulative frequency (of public TCR beta family members) identified carriers of CMV plus the relevant HLA. What dominated the ex vivo response were HLA-C-restricted CMV-specific TCR beta clonotypes.

A single record per CDR3 protein comes from TCRdb applying MiXCR to the reads. The profile covers 550,000 to 700,000 distinct CDR3 sequences, with approximately 40% appearing a single time and roughly 50% taken by the ten largest. With 3 bases removed from V and 2 bases from J, the gap between germline ends came to 13 bases. The CDR3 is made up of 14 amino acids. CDR1 is SQVTM, CDR2 ANQGSEA, per germline. As concerns this clonotype: Its antigen remains unknown.

The source was cultured PBMCs, collected from culture after CMV antigen stimulation. The chain carries TRBV29-1 and TRBJ2-5; D is uncertain. The clonotype comes from a human donor in good health (CMV status not recorded). Some clones in this sample may be carry-over from other donors' samples. The CDR3 nucleotides read TGCAGCGTTGACGAATCCGGGCTACAAGAGACCCAGTACTTC. This encodes CSVDESGLQETQYF. Full variable domain (rest looked up from reference TRBV29-1 and TRBJ2-5): SAVISQKPSRDICQRGTSLTIQCQVDSQVTMMFWYRQQPGQSLTLIATANQGSEATYESGFVIDKFPISRPNLTFSTLTVSNMSPEDSSIYLCSVDESGLQETQYFGPGTRLLVL.